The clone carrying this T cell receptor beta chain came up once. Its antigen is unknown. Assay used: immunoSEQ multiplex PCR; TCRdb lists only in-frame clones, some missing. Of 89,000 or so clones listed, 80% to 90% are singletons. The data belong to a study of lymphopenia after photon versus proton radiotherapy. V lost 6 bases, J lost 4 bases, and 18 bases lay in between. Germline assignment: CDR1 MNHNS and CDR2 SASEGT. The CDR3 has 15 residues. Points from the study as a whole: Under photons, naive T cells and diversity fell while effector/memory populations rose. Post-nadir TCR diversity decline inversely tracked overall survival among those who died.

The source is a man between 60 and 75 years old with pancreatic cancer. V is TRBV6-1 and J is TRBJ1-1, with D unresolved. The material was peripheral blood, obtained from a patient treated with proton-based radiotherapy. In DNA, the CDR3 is TGTGCCAGCAGGAATTCTTTAAGCGTTTTCACTGAAGCTTTCTTT. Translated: CASRNSLSVFTEAFF.